These 13 T cell receptor beta chains originate from one sample sequenced in a study of cytomegalovirus exposure and HLA in healthy donors. The primer mix had 60 Vbeta and 13 Jbeta primers. The assay was immunoSEQ multiplex PCR, and TCRdb's table has in-frame clones only and misses some. The sample has 200,000 or so clones; around 83% are singletons. Sequenced: PBMCs. The receptors were sampled from a woman aged 18-29 years in good health and CMV-seronegative.

The V call is TRBV5-8, the J call TRBJ2-2; D is perhaps TRBD2 (7 bases). Deletions cut 6 bases from V and 6 bases from J, with 12 bases between. The germline CDR1 and CDR2 sequences are SGHTS and YDEGEE. This CDR3 contains 13 residues. CDR3 nucleotides: TGTGCCAGCACCTACGGGGGGCCCGGGGAGCTGTTTTTT. The encoded protein is CASTYGGPGELFF.

The count of this clone is one. The chain has TRBV9 and TRBJ1-2; 11 nucleotides agree with TRBD1. The CDR3 length is 15 residues. Trimming removed 3 bases from V and 3 bases from J; junction bases left unmatched: 4. Per germline, CDR1 SGDLS and CDR2 YYNGEE. The CDR3 bases are TGTGCCAGCAGCGCCGGGACAGGGGGAGACTATGGCTACACCTTC. It translates to CASSAGTGGDYGYTF.

The rearrangement joins TRBV6-1 to TRBJ1-6; 8 bases agree with TRBD1. With V trimmed by 6 bases and J by 5 bases, 6 bases remained unmatched. This CDR3 comprises 15 residues. Germline lookup yields CDR1 MNHNS and CDR2 SASEGT. CDR3 in DNA: TGTGCCAGCAGCCCAAGGACAGGGAATAATTCACCCCTCCACTTT. Translated, it gives CASSPRTGNNSPLHF.

The rearrangement joins TRBV28 to TRBJ2-7; TRBD1 matches 7 bases. CDR3 length: 16 residues. CDR1 is MDHEN and CDR2 is SYDVKM in the germline V gene. With V trimmed by 5 bases and J by 0 bases, 10 bases remained unmatched. Here the CDR3 DNA reads TGTGCCAGCAGTAGTATTACAGGGGAATCCTCCTACGAGCAGTACTTC. Translating gives CASSSITGESSYEQYF.

J is TRBJ2-7 and V is TRBV28, with 7 bases identical to TRBD2. After removal of 10 bases from V and 6 bases from J, the junction contained 6 bases not matched to a gene. This CDR3 region has 11 residues. The germline V gene has CDR1 MDHEN and CDR2 SYDVKM. The CDR3 region is CAITGGSEQYF. DNA of the CDR3: TGTGCCATCACGGGGGGATCCGAGCAGTACTTC.

CDR3 DNA sequence: TGTGCCAGCAGTCAGGACAGCTCAACTGGAAACACCATATATTTT. This translates into CASSQDSSTGNTIYF. The genes are TRBV2 and TRBJ1-3; maybe TRBD1 (6 bases). Germline CDR1 is SNHLY and CDR2 is FYNNEI. CDR3 length: 15 residues. The ends were cut back, 5 bases at V and 2 bases at J, with 13 bases in the middle.

Here the CDR3 reads CASSTNNYGYTF. CDR3 DNA sequence: TGTGCCAGCAGCACAAACAACTATGGCTACACCTTC. The rearrangement uses TRBV7-9 and TRBJ1-2; D remains ambiguous. The CDR3 loop spans 12 amino acids. Germline V gene sequence: CDR1 SEHNR, CDR2 FQNEAQ (reference sequence). Trimming removed 5 bases from V and 2 bases from J, with 6 bases in between.

This clone was seen once. The chain carries TRBV4-1 and TRBJ2-7; TRBD2 agrees at 8 bases. Germline trimming cut 1 base from V and 3 bases from J; bases unmatched to any gene: 8. The length of the CDR3 is 16 residues. The germline V gene has CDR1 MGHRA and CDR2 YSYEKL. The chain's CDR3 is CASSQGFSGVSYEQYF. CDR3 nucleotide sequence: TGCGCCAGCAGCCAAGGGTTTAGCGGGGTGAGCTACGAGCAGTACTTC.

Written as DNA, the CDR3 is TGTGCCAGCAGCTCCCCGCCGGGGGGAGGGAGGGGCTACACCTTC. Translating gives CASSSPPGGGRGYTF. The chain recombines TRBV5-4 with TRBJ1-2; a weak D match, TRBD1 (5 bases). This CDR3 comprises 15 residues. In germline, CDR1 is SGHNT, CDR2 YYREEE (reference sequence). V was trimmed by 3 bases and J by 8 bases, leaving 20 bases between them.

This chain joins TRBV5-1 and TRBJ2-7; 8 positions match TRBD1. Germline V CDR1 and CDR2: SGHRS, YFSETQ. The trim removed 0 bases at V and 3 bases at J, leaving 2 bases unmatched. This CDR3 comprises 14 residues. The CDR3 spells CASSLDTGGYEQYF. The CDR3 DNA reads TGCGCCAGCAGCTTGGACACAGGGGGCTACGAGCAGTACTTC.

This chain connects TRBV7-6 to TRBJ1-2, with a tentative D call TRBD1 (6 bases). Germline V lookup: CDR1 SGHVS, CDR2 FNYEAQ. CDR3 length: 18 residues. The germline V and J ends were trimmed by 5 bases and 4 bases, with 26 bases remaining between them. Here the CDR3 reads CASSPEKGGTRKLYGYTF. CDR3 nucleotides: TGTGCCAGCAGCCCCGAAAAGGGGGGGACAAGGAAGCTCTATGGCTACACCTTC. Using reference TRBV7-6 and TRBJ1-2 for the parts outside the CDR3, the full variable domain is GAGVSQSPRYKVTKRGQDVALRCDPISGHVSLYWYRQALGQGPEFLTYFNYEAQQDKSGLPNDRFSAERPEGSISTLTIQRTEQRDSAMYRCASSPEKGGTRKLYGYTFGSGTRLTVV.

The chain joins TRBV7-6 to TRBJ2-7, with a weak D call TRBD1 (6 bases). The CDR3 sequence is 16 residues long. The V end was cut by 1 base, the J end by 2 bases, with 15 bases between. From germline, CDR1 is SGHVS and CDR2 FNYEAQ. The CDR3 DNA follows: TGTGCCAGCAGCTTAGTCGCCGGGACATCAACCTACGAGCAGTACTTC. It codes for CASSLVAGTSTYEQYF.

This sequence joins TRBV5-1 and TRBJ2-2; D uncertain. Looked up from germline, CDR1 is SGHRS and CDR2 is YFSETQ. V was trimmed by 6 bases and J by 0 bases, leaving 9 bases between them. The CDR3 is made up of 14 amino acids. CDR3 residues: CASNSLPNTGELFF. The CDR3 nucleotides are TGCGCCAGCAATTCTCTTCCGAACACCGGGGAGCTGTTTTTT.